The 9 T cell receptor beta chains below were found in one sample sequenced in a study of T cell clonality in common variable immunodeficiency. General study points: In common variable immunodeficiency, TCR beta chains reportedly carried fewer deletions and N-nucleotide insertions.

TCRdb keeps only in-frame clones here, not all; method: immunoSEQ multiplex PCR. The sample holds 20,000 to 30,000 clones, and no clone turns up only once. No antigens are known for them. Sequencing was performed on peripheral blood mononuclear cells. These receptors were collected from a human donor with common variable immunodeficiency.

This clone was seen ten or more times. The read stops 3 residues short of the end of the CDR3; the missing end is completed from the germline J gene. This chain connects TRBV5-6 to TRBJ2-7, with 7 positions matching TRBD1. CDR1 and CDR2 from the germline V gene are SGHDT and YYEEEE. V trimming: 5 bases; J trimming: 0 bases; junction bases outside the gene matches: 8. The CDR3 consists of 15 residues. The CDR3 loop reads CASSLGTVSSYEQYF. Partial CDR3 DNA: TGTGCCAGCAGTTTAGGGACAGTAAGCTCCTACGAG.

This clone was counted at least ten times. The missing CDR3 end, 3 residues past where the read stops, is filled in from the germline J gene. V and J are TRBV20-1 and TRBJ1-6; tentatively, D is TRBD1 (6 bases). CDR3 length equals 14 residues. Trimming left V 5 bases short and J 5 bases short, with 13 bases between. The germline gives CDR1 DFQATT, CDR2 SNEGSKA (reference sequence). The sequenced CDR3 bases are TGCAGTGCTCCTTTGACAGGCGATAATTCACCC. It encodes CSAPLTGDNSP. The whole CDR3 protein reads CSAPLTGDNSPLHF.

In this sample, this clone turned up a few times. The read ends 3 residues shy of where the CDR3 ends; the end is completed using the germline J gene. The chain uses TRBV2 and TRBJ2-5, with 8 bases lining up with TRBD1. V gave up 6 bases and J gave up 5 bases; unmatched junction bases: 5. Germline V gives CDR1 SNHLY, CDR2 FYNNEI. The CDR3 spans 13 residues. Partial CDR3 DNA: TGTGCCAGCAGCTTTAGGACAGGGGAGACC. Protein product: CASSFRTGET. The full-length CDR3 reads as CASSFRTGETQYF.

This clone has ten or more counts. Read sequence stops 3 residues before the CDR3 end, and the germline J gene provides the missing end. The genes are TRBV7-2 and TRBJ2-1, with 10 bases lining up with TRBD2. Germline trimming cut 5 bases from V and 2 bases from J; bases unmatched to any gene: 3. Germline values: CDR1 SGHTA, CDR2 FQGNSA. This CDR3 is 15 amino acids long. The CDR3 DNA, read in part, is TGTGCCAGCAGCCTCGGACTAGCGGCCTACAATGAG. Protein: CASSLGLAAYNE. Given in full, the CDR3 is CASSLGLAAYNEQFF.

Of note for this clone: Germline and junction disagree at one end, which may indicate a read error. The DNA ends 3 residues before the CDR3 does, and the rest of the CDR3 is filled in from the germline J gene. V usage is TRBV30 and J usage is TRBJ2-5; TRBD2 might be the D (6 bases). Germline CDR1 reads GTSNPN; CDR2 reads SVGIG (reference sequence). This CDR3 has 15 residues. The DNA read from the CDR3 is TGTACCTGGAGGCGGGGCAAGGGGAGGTGGGAGACC. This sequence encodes CTWRRGKGRWET. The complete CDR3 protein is CTWRRGKGRWETQYF.

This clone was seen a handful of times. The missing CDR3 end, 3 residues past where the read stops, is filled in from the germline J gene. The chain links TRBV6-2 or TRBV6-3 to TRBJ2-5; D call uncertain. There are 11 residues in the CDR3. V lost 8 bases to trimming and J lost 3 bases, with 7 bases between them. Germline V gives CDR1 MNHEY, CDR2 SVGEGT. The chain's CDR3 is CASLDEETQYF. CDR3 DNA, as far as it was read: TGTGCCAGCCTAGACGAAGAGACC.

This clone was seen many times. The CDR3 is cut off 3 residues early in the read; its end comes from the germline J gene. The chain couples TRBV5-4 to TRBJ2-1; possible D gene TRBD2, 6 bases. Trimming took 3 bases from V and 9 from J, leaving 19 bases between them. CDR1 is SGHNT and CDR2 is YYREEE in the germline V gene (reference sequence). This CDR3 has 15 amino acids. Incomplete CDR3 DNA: TGTGCCAGCAGCTCGGGGTCAGGGAGAGCGGGTGAG. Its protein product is CASSSGSGRAGE. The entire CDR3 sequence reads CASSSGSGRAGEQFF.

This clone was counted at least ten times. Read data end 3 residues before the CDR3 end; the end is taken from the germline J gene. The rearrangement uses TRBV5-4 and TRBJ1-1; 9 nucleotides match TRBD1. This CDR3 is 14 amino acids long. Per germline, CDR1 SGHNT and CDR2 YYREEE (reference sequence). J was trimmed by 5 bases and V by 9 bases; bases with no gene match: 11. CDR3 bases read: TGTGCCACCTACCTGACAGGGGGAAAGACTGAA. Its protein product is CATYLTGGKTE. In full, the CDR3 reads CATYLTGGKTEAFF.

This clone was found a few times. The CDR3 bases that were read are TGTGCCAGTAGTGTCACCTCAGAAATGGGC. Residues: CASSVTSEMG. The CDR3 reads in full as CASSVTSEMGYTF. This rearrangement joins TRBV19 to TRBJ1-2; D unresolved. The read halts 3 residues ahead of the CDR3 end, with the missing end drawn from the germline J gene. Germline CDR1 LNHDA, CDR2 SQIVND (reference sequence). This CDR3 has 13 residues.